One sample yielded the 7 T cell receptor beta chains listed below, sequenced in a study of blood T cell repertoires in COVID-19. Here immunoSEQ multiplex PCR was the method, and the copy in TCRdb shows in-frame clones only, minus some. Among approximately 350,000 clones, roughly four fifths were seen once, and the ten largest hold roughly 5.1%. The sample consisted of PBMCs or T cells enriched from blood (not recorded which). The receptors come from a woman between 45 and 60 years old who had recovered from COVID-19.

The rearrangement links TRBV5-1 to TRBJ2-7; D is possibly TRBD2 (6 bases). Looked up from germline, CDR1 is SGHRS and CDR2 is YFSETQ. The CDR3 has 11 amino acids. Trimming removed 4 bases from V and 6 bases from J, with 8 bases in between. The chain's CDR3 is CASSHGGEQYF. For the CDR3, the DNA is TGCGCCAGCAGCCACGGGGGCGAGCAGTACTTC. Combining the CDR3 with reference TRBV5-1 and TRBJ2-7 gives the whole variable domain KAGVTQTPRYLIKTRGQQVTLSCSPISGHRSVSWYQQTPGQGLQFLFEYFSETQRNKGNFPGRFSGRQFSNSRSEMNVSTLELGDSALYLCASSHGGEQYFGPGTRLTVT.

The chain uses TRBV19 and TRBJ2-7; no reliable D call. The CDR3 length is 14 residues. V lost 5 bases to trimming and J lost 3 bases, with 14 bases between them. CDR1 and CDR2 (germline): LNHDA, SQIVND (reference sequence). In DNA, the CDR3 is TGTGCCAGTAGTCCTGCGGCGTCTAACTACGAGCAGTACTTC. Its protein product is CASSPAASNYEQYF.

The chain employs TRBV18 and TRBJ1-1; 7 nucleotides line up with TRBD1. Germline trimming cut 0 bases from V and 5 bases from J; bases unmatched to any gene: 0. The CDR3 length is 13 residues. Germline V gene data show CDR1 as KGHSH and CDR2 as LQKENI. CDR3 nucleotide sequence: TGTGCCAGCTCACCACCACAGGGGACTGAAGCTTTCTTT. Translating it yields CASSPPQGTEAFF.

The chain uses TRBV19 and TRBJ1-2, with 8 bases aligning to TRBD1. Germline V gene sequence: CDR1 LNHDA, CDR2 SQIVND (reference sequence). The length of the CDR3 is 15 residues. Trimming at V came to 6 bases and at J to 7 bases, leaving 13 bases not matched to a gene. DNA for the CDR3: TGTGCCAGTAGCACCCTGACAGGGGCCGGGGGTGGCTACACCTTC. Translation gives CASSTLTGAGGGYTF.

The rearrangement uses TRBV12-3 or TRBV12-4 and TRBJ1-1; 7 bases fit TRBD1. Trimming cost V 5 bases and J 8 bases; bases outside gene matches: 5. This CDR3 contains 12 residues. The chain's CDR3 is CASSVGGAEAFF. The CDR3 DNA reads TGTGCCAGCAGTGTAGGGGGCGCGGAAGCTTTCTTT.

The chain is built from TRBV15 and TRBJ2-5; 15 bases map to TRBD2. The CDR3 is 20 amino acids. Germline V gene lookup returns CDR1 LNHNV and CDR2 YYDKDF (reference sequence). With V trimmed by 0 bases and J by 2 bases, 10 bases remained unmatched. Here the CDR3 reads CATSREVWTSGGAPQETQYF. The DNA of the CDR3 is TGTGCCACCAGCAGAGAAGTTTGGACTAGCGGGGGGGCCCCACAAGAGACCCAGTACTTC.

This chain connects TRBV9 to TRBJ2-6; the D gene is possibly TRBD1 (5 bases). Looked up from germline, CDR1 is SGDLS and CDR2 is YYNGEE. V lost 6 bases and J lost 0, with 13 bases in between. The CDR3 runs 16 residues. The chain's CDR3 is CASTGHVASGANVLTF. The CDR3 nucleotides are TGTGCCAGCACAGGACATGTCGCCTCTGGGGCCAACGTCCTGACTTTC. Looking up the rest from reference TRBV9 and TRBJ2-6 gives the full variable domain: DSGVTQTPKHLITATGQRVTLRCSPRSGDLSVYWYQQSLDQGLQFLIQYYNGEERAKGNILERFSAQQFPDLHSELNLSSLELGDSALYFCASTGHVASGANVLTFGAGSRLTVL.